What follows are 31 T cell receptor beta chains derived from one specimen sequenced in a study of T cell responses to AZD1222 COVID-19 vaccine. TCRdb's table, derived via immunoSEQ multiplex PCR, lists solely in-frame clones and lacks some. This sample has 150,000 to 200,000 clones, with 90% found just once. This sample comprised peripheral blood, obtained on day 0 of AZD1222 vaccination. These receptors were collected from an adult in good health.

The CDR3 coding sequence is TGTGCCAGCAGCCGGGAGGACAGGGGGCCCTACGAGCAGTACTTC. Protein sequence: CASSREDRGPYEQYF. The chain uses TRBV14 and TRBJ2-7; 11 nucleotides line up with TRBD1. The germline gives CDR1 SGHDN, CDR2 FVKESK. V lost 4 bases to trimming and J lost 2 bases; unmatched junction nucleotides: 4. This CDR3 has 15 amino acids.

This clone was detected once. A junction end diverges from the germline sequence, so it may reflect a read error. The chain couples TRBV7-7 to TRBJ1-3; D possibly corresponds to TRBD1 (5 bases). The CDR3 contains 17 residues. Germline lookup yields CDR1 SSHAT and CDR2 FNYEAQ (reference sequence). The CDR3 DNA reads as TGTGCTAGCAGCTTAGGAGTTGGGGACCCCTCTGGAAACACCATATATTTT. Its translation is CASSLGVGDPSGNTIYF.

The chain recombines TRBV7-2 with TRBJ2-3; TRBD2 aligns across 8 bases. CDR1 is SGHTA and CDR2 is FQGNSA in the germline V gene. V lost 5 bases and J lost 10; bases outside the gene matches: 17. The CDR3 is 16 residues long. This chain's CDR3 is CASSRNSGTTGSAQYF. CDR3 coding DNA: TGTGCCAGCAGCCGGAATAGCGGGACGACCGGGTCGGCGCAGTATTTT. The entire variable domain, with the rest obtained from reference TRBV7-2 and TRBJ2-3, is as follows: GAGVSQSPSNKVTEKGKDVELRCDPISGHTALYWYRQSLGQGLEFLIYFQGNSAPDKSGLPSDRFSAERTGGSVSTLTIQRTQQEDSAVYLCASSRNSGTTGSAQYFGPGTRLTVL.

V gene TRBV5-1 combines with J gene TRBJ2-6; D ambiguous. Per the germline V gene, CDR1 is SGHRS and CDR2 is YFSETQ. CDR3 length: 16 amino acids. Trimming took 0 bases from V and 0 from J, leaving 7 bases between them. The CDR3 nucleotides are TGCGCCAGCAGCTTGGGACTTACCTCTGGGGCCAACGTCCTGACTTTC. It yields the protein CASSLGLTSGANVLTF.

V usage is TRBV9 and J usage is TRBJ2-2; possible D gene TRBD2, 6 bases. Germline CDR1 SGDLS, CDR2 YYNGEE. The germline V and J ends were trimmed by 0 bases and 5 bases, with 17 bases remaining between them. The CDR3 sequence is 17 residues long. CDR3 sequence (DNA): TGTGCCAGCAGCGTAGACCCTTTGGGGGGACGGACCGGGGAGCTGTTTTTT. It encodes CASSVDPLGGRTGELFF.

The table lists this clone with a count of one. The J gene is TRBJ2-7, the V gene TRBV7-9; 12 positions match TRBD2. The CDR3 covers 16 residues. Per the germline V gene, CDR1 is SEHNR and CDR2 is FQNEAQ (reference sequence). J was trimmed by 1 base and V by 1 base; bases with no gene match: 2. The CDR3 nucleotides are TGTGCCAGCAGCTTAGAACTAGCGGGGGGATCCTACGAGCAGTACTTC. It codes for CASSLELAGGSYEQYF.

V gene TRBV19 combines with J gene TRBJ1-4; D unresolved. Germline assignment: CDR1 LNHDA and CDR2 SQIVND (reference sequence). This CDR3 spans 15 amino acids. The V and J ends lost 5 bases and 0 bases respectively, with 10 bases between them. The CDR3 loop reads CASSPRTATNEKLFF. As DNA, the CDR3 is TGTGCCAGTAGTCCCAGGACGGCAACTAATGAAAAACTGTTTTTT. The whole variable domain, remainder taken from reference TRBV19 and TRBJ1-4, is DGGITQSPKYLFRKEGQNVTLSCEQNLNHDAMYWYRQDPGQGLRLIYYSQIVNDFQKGDIAEGYSVSREKKESFPLTVTSAQKNPTAFYLCASSPRTATNEKLFFGSGTQLSVL.

This chain connects TRBV27 to TRBJ2-1; 10 bases are a match to TRBD2. Germline V CDR1 and CDR2: MNHEY, SMNVEV (reference sequence). With 6 bases clipped from V and 7 bases from J, the junction kept 6 bases outside the gene matches. There are 14 residues in the CDR3. The DNA for the CDR3 is TGTGCCAGCAGGTCGGGACTAGCGATAAATGAGCAGTTCTTC. Translation gives CASRSGLAINEQFF.

The chain couples TRBV7-9 to TRBJ1-2; D not resolved. The CDR3 has 14 residues. V was trimmed by 5 bases and J by 4 bases, leaving 14 bases between them. Germline V lookup: CDR1 SEHNR, CDR2 FQNEAQ (reference sequence). The CDR3 reads CASSPLMGGYGYTF. Here the CDR3 DNA reads TGTGCCAGCAGCCCCCTGATGGGAGGCTATGGCTACACCTTC.

This clone was counted between two and nine times. The genes are TRBV7-3 and TRBJ1-1; D is undetermined. The CDR3 contains 13 residues. Germline CDR1 SGHTA, CDR2 FQGTGA. The germline V and J ends were trimmed by 1 base and 6 bases, with 9 bases remaining between them. This CDR3 reads CASSLRSTAEAFF. CDR3 in DNA: TGTGCCAGCAGCTTAAGGTCGACGGCTGAAGCTTTCTTT.

V is TRBV27 and J is TRBJ1-1, with a tentative D call TRBD1 (5 bases). Between the trimmed V and J ends, which lost 4 bases and 0 bases, there was a span of 12 bases. The CDR3 totals 15 residues. Germline CDR1 reads MNHEY; CDR2 reads SMNVEV (reference sequence). CDR3 nucleotides: TGTGCCAGCAGTTGGGGGGACCCTTTGAACACTGAAGCTTTCTTT. It is translated as CASSWGDPLNTEAFF.

V is TRBV4-3 and J is TRBJ2-1; D not resolved. The CDR3 has 13 residues. With 1 base removed from V and 9 bases from J, the gap between germline ends came to 10 bases. Germline CDR1 LGHNA, CDR2 YSLEER. CDR3 loop: CASSQVEGREQFF. CDR3 nucleotide sequence: TGCGCCAGCAGCCAAGTAGAAGGGCGTGAGCAGTTCTTC.

The genes are TRBV24-1 and TRBJ2-3; TRBD1 aligns across 7 bases. Germline loops: CDR1 KGHDR, CDR2 SFDVKD. There are 15 residues in the CDR3. V shed 4 bases and J 4 bases; nucleotides not matched to a gene: 7. The CDR3 region has the DNA TGTGCCACCAGTGACGGACAGGTAGATCCAGATACGCAGTATTTT. Translation: CATSDGQVDPDTQYF.

The chain combines TRBV30 with TRBJ2-6, with a possible D match to TRBD1 (6 bases). The CDR3 runs to 10 residues. Germline V gene data show CDR1 as GTSNPN and CDR2 as SVGIG (reference sequence). The CDR3 loop reads CGGGQNVLTF. The CDR3 bases are TGTGGAGGGGGTCAGAACGTCCTGACTTTC. Based on the CDR3 plus reference TRBV30 and TRBJ2-6, the full variable domain is SQTIHQWPATLVQPVGSPLSLECTVEGTSNPNLYWYRQAAGRGLQLLFYSVGIGQISSEVPQNLSASRPQDRQFILSSKKLLLSDSGFYLCGGGQNVLTFGAGSRLTVL.

This clone was picked up one time. The chain links TRBV5-4 to TRBJ1-2; TRBD1 agrees at 7 bases. The germline gives CDR1 SGHNT, CDR2 YYREEE (reference sequence). V lost 2 bases to trimming and J lost 4 bases; unmatched junction nucleotides: 5. CDR3 length equals 14 residues. CDR3 residues: CASSFIDRAYGYTF. CDR3 DNA sequence: TGTGCCAGCAGCTTCATCGACAGGGCCTATGGCTACACCTTC.

The rearrangement joins TRBV11-3 to TRBJ2-3; no definite D call. This CDR3 is 12 amino acids long. Between the trimmed V and J ends, which lost 1 base and 6 bases, there was a span of 5 bases. The germline gives CDR1 SGHNT, CDR2 YENEEA. CDR3 sequence (DNA): TGTGCCAGCAGCTTAGGGTGGGATACGCAGTATTTT. Translated: CASSLGWDTQYF.

The CDR3 spells CASRETSGGAFYNEQFF. The CDR3 coding sequence is TGTGCCAGCAGGGAGACTAGCGGGGGGGCATTCTACAATGAGCAGTTCTTC. The V and J genes are TRBV2 and TRBJ2-1; 14 nucleotides agree with TRBD2. Per the germline V gene, CDR1 is SNHLY and CDR2 is FYNNEI. The length of the CDR3 is 17 residues. V was clipped by 6 bases and J by 3 bases; unmatched bases: 7. Full variable domain (missing parts from reference TRBV2 and TRBJ2-1): EPEVTQTPSHQVTQMGQEVILRCVPISNHLYFYWYRQILGQKVEFLVSFYNNEISEKSEIFDDQFSVERPDGSNFTLKIRSTKLEDSAMYFCASRETSGGAFYNEQFFGPGTRLTVL.

This clone occurred once. V and J are TRBV4-3 and TRBJ2-3, with TRBD2 identical over 8 bases. V gave up 2 bases and J gave up 6 bases; unmatched junction bases: 10. This CDR3 region has 16 residues. Germline values: CDR1 LGHNA, CDR2 YSLEER. The CDR3 reads CASSQSRAGAGDTQYF. The CDR3 DNA reads as TGCGCCAGCAGCCAAAGTCGAGCGGGGGCAGGGGATACGCAGTATTTT.

This chain joins TRBV18 and TRBJ1-1, with TRBD1 as a possible D gene (5 bases). The CDR3 totals 13 residues. Trimming cost V 3 bases and J 7 bases, with 12 bases left between them. The germline V gene encodes CDR1 KGHSH and CDR2 LQKENI. The CDR3, as DNA: TGTGCCAGCTCACCGGGGCAGGTGGGTGAAGCTTTCTTT. This gives the protein CASSPGQVGEAFF.

V and J are TRBV12-3 or TRBV12-4 and TRBJ1-1, with a weak D call TRBD1 (6 bases). This CDR3 is built from 11 residues. The V end lost 7 bases, the J end lost 8 bases, and 11 bases lay between the germline ends. The CDR3 reads CASKLGQEAFF. Here the CDR3 DNA reads TGTGCCAGCAAATTAGGACAGGAAGCTTTCTTT.

The V gene is TRBV9, the J gene TRBJ2-5; 7 bases match TRBD2. This CDR3 is 14 amino acids long. CDR1 and CDR2 from the germline V gene are SGDLS and YYNGEE. V dropped 1 base and J dropped 2; count of bases not matched to a gene: 2. Here the CDR3 DNA reads TGTGCCAGCAGCGTAAGCGGGGTTCAAGAGACCCAGTACTTC. Amino acids: CASSVSGVQETQYF.

V is TRBV21-1 and J is TRBJ1-2. TRBV21-1 is flagged as a pseudogene. The CDR3 has 13 residues. In DNA, the CDR3 is TGTGCCAGCAGCAAAGGGGGGACCCTTCGTCCCACCTTC. Residues: CASSKGGTLRPTF.

The V and J genes are TRBV15 and TRBJ1-2, with no clear D. Looked up from germline, CDR1 is LNHNV and CDR2 is YYDKDF (reference sequence). This CDR3 comprises 18 residues. V was pared by 5 bases and J by 0 bases, with 22 bases between. The CDR3 bases are TGTGCCACCAGCGCGAGAGCAACAGTCTTAGGAGCTAACTATGGCTACACCTTC. Translated: CATSARATVLGANYGYTF.

The gene calls are TRBV10-3 and TRBJ2-2, with 10 bases aligning to TRBD1. This CDR3 comprises 14 residues. V trimming: 6 bases; J trimming: 4 bases; junction bases outside the gene matches: 2. The germline CDR1 and CDR2 sequences are ENHRY and SYGVKD. CDR3 nucleotides: TGTGCCATCAGGACAGGGGGCAGCACCGGGGAGCTGTTTTTT. Protein: CAIRTGGSTGELFF.

This chain uses TRBV3-1 (or the pseudogene TRBV3-2) with TRBJ1-1; D is uncertain. V lost 3 bases and J lost 5, with 4 bases in between. The CDR3 extends over 11 amino acids. The germline CDR1 and CDR2 sequences are LGHDT and YNNKEL (reference sequence). CDR3 in amino acids: CASSHATEAFF. CDR3 DNA: TGTGCCAGCAGCCACGCGACTGAAGCTTTCTTT.

CDR3 amino acids: CASSLGGMGAAYEQYF. CDR3 coding DNA: TGTGCCAGCAGCTTAGGGGGTATGGGGGCCGCTTACGAGCAGTACTTC. This chain links TRBV7-9 with TRBJ2-7; D perhaps matches TRBD1 (6 bases). Between the trimmed V and J ends, which lost 1 base and 4 bases, there was a span of 17 bases. The length of the CDR3 is 16 residues. Germline loops: CDR1 SEHNR, CDR2 FQNEAQ (reference sequence).

This clone was seen more than once but under ten times. This chain joins TRBV14 and TRBJ1-1; possible D gene TRBD1, 6 bases. The CDR3 runs 17 residues. Trimming stripped 2 bases from V and 3 bases from J, with 19 bases between. Per the germline V gene, CDR1 is SGHDN and CDR2 is FVKESK. The CDR3: CASSQRLQGRLDTEAFF. The DNA for the CDR3 is TGTGCCAGCAGCCAACGATTACAGGGACGGCTGGACACTGAAGCTTTCTTT.

In its sample, this clone was seen once. The chain links TRBV7-9 to TRBJ2-7, with 9 bases matching TRBD1. The V gene's germline CDR1 is SEHNR and CDR2 FQNEAQ (reference sequence). V trimming: 4 bases; J trimming: 0 bases; junction bases outside the gene matches: 7. The length of the CDR3 is 16 residues. The DNA for the CDR3 is TGTGCCAGCAGCTCCTTTCCGGGACAGGGCTCCTACGAGCAGTACTTC. This codes for CASSSFPGQGSYEQYF.

V gene TRBV2 combines with J gene TRBJ2-7; a possible D gene is TRBD1 (6 bases). The CDR3 has 17 amino acids. Trimming left V 7 bases short and J 4 bases short, with 26 bases between. CDR1 SNHLY and CDR2 FYNNEI come from the germline V gene. In DNA form, the CDR3 reads TGTGCCAGCATGGACCCAGGGGATTTAAGGTCCCCGTACGAGCAGTACTTC. Translation: CASMDPGDLRSPYEQYF.

The chain joins TRBV5-4 to TRBJ2-3; tentatively, D is TRBD2 (5 bases). This CDR3 has 14 amino acids. Germline V gene lookup returns CDR1 SGHNT and CDR2 YYREEE (reference sequence). V lost 6 bases to trimming and J lost 0 bases, with 11 bases between them. The CDR3 reads CASTGISSTDTQYF. CDR3 coding DNA: TGTGCCAGCACGGGGATTTCTAGCACAGATACGCAGTATTTT.

CDR3 residues: CASSDGTGSYGYTF. CDR3 coding DNA: TGTGCCAGCAGTGATGGGACAGGGAGCTATGGCTACACCTTC. The chain is built from TRBV28 and TRBJ1-2; 9 bases fit TRBD1. CDR1 MDHEN and CDR2 SYDVKM come from the germline V gene. CDR3 length: 14 amino acids. V shed 5 bases and J 4 bases; nucleotides not matched to a gene: 5.